This is a list of T cell receptor beta chains from one sample in a study of memory B cells and T cells in multiple sclerosis. Some clones are missing from TCRdb's copy, which holds only in-frame ones; the method was immunoSEQ multiplex PCR. Here the sample spans approximately 30,000 clones, about 83% being singletons. Their antigens remain unidentified. Sequences were obtained from PBMCs from blood kept in culture. The receptors were sampled from a human donor with multiple sclerosis. Both conserved end residues are part of each CDR3. D genes are given only for firm matches. Where a row states a size, it is once, few, many or the class of an expanded clone; other rows omit it.

J: TRBJ2-7; V: TRBV10-1; D: TRBD2; size: .; CDR3: CASRVVTSTTYEQYF; DNA: TGCGCCAGCAGAGTAGTGACTAGCACCACTTACGAGCAGTACTTC
J: TRBJ2-4; V: TRBV9; D: TRBD1; size: .; CDR3: CASSGTGTGKNIQYF; DNA: TGTGCCAGCAGCGGAACTGGGACAGGGAAAAACATTCAGTACTTC
J: TRBJ2-2; V: TRBV28; D: TRBD2; size: .; CDR3: CASSFLAGAGELFF; DNA: TGTGCCAGCAGTTTCCTAGCGGGAGCGGGGGAGCTGTTTTTT
J: TRBJ2-1; V: TRBV19; D: TRBD2; size: .; CDR3: CASSKPGGGYNEQFF; DNA: TGTGCCAGTAGTAAGCCAGGCGGGGGGTACAATGAGCAGTTCTTC
J: TRBJ2-7; V: TRBV11-2; D: TRBD1; size: .; CDR3: CASSQHRGKNYEQYF; DNA: TGTGCCAGCAGCCAACACAGGGGAAAGAACTACGAGCAGTACTTC
J: TRBJ1-5; V: TRBV19; D: .; size: .; CDR3: CASSIQSSNQPQHF; DNA: TGTGCCAGTAGTATACAGTCTAGCAATCAGCCCCAGCATTTT
J: TRBJ1-5; V: TRBV7-3; D: .; size: .; CDR3: CASSPYPNQPQHF; DNA: TGTGCCAGCAGCCCCTACCCGAATCAGCCCCAGCATTTT
J: TRBJ2-3; V: TRBV5-1; D: .; size: .; CDR3: CASSSSERTSTDTQYF; DNA: TGCGCCAGCAGCTCCTCCGAGCGGACTAGCACAGATACGCAGTATTTT
J: TRBJ2-5; V: TRBV7-6; D: .; size: .; CDR3: CASSLGQGKTQYF; DNA: TGTGCCAGCAGCTTAGGGCAGGGAAAGACCCAGTACTTC
J: TRBJ2-2; V: TRBV5-1; D: TRBD2; size: .; CDR3: CASSIRTSGGPNTGELFF; DNA: TGCGCCAGCAGCATTAGGACTAGCGGGGGGCCGAACACCGGGGAGCTGTTTTTT
J: TRBJ2-7; V: TRBV19; D: TRBD1; size: .; CDR3: CASSIEGTGAYEQYF; DNA: TGTGCCAGTAGTATAGAGGGGACAGGGGCCTACGAGCAGTACTTC
J: TRBJ1-6; V: TRBV19; D: .; size: .; CDR3: CASSATTANSPLHF; DNA: TGTGCCAGTAGTGCTACTACGGCGAATTCACCCCTCCACTTT
J: TRBJ2-2; V: TRBV27; D: .; size: .; CDR3: CASSLYPPPIFTGELFF; DNA: TGTGCCAGCAGTTTATACCCCCCCCCGATTTTCACCGGGGAGCTGTTTTTT
J: TRBJ2-1; V: TRBV14; D: TRBD1; size: .; CDR3: CASSHLTGVEQFF; DNA: TGTGCCAGCAGCCACCTTACAGGGGTTGAGCAGTTCTTC
J: TRBJ1-5; V: TRBV2; D: .; size: .; CDR3: CASSEDGASNQPQHF; DNA: TGTGCCAGCAGTGAAGACGGGGCTAGCAATCAGCCCCAGCATTTT
J: TRBJ1-1; V: TRBV18; D: TRBD1; size: .; CDR3: CASSHPGWTGDNTEAFF; DNA: TGTGCCAGCTCACACCCCGGGTGGACAGGGGACAACACTGAAGCTTTCTTT
J: TRBJ1-1; V: TRBV6-6; D: .; size: .; CDR3: CASSYYRDSRAFF; DNA: TGTGCCAGCAGTTACTACCGGGACTCGAGGGCTTTCTTT
J: TRBJ1-6; V: TRBV27; D: .; size: .; CDR3: CASSFETDNSPLHF; DNA: TGTGCCAGCAGTTTCGAGACAGATAATTCACCCCTCCACTTT
J: TRBJ1-2; V: TRBV6-6; D: TRBD1; size: .; CDR3: CASRLDRGGGYTF; DNA: TGTGCCAGCAGGCTAGACAGGGGTGGTGGCTACACCTTC
J: TRBJ2-7; V: TRBV6-5; D: TRBD1; size: .; CDR3: CASTEMGQGTYEQYF; DNA: TGTGCCAGCACCGAAATGGGACAGGGAACCTACGAGCAGTACTTC
J: TRBJ2-1; V: TRBV7-3; D: .; size: .; CDR3: CASELGPRGNEQFF; DNA: TGTGCCAGCGAACTCGGGCCTAGGGGCAATGAGCAGTTCTTC
J: TRBJ2-3; V: TRBV15; D: .; size: .; CDR3: CATSFHLILGDTQYF; DNA: TGTGCCACCAGCTTCCACCTCATCTTAGGAGATACGCAGTATTTT
J: TRBJ2-6; V: TRBV19; D: .; size: few; CDR3: CASSISGSGANVLTF; DNA: TGTGCCAGTAGTATATCCGGCTCTGGGGCCAACGTCCTGACTTTC
J: TRBJ1-5; V: TRBV27; D: .; size: .; CDR3: CASKPSQGTNQPQHF; DNA: TGTGCCAGCAAACCCAGCCAGGGGACTAATCAGCCCCAGCATTTT
J: TRBJ2-3; V: TRBV29-1; D: .; size: .; CDR3: CSVGGHKADTQYF; DNA: TGCAGCGTTGGGGGACACAAAGCAGATACGCAGTATTTT
J: TRBJ2-3; V: TRBV12-2; D: .; size: .; CDR3: CASRLPGTREQYF; DNA: TGTGCAAGTCGCTTACCGGGGACGCGGGAACAGTATTTT
J: TRBJ2-5; V: TRBV7-3; D: TRBD1; size: .; CDR3: CASKEYGTGPETQYF; DNA: TGTGCCAGCAAGGAATATGGGACAGGGCCGGAGACCCAGTACTTC
J: TRBJ2-5; V: TRBV2; D: .; size: once; CDR3: CASSWGDSGIETQYF; DNA: TGTGCCAGCAGTTGGGGGGATTCAGGTATTGAGACCCAGTACTTC
J: TRBJ1-2; V: TRBV5-1; D: TRBD1; size: .; CDR3: CASSFNGPLDRGVNYGYTF; DNA: TGCGCCAGCAGCTTTAATGGTCCCTTGGACAGGGGGGTTAACTATGGCTACACCTTC
J: TRBJ2-1; V: TRBV10-3; D: TRBD2; size: .; CDR3: CATRAGGNEQFF; DNA: TGTGCCACCCGAGCGGGGGGTAATGAGCAGTTCTTC
J: TRBJ2-7; V: TRBV11-2; D: TRBD2; size: .; CDR3: CASSLGLAGGFGGFEQYF; DNA: TGTGCCAGCAGCTTAGGTCTAGCGGGAGGTTTCGGGGGATTCGAGCAGTACTTC
J: TRBJ2-7; V: TRBV6-5; D: TRBD1; size: .; CDR3: CASSYWNRGAYEQYF; DNA: TGTGCCAGCAGTTATTGGAACAGGGGGGCCTACGAGCAGTACTTC
J: TRBJ2-7; V: TRBV5-1; D: TRBD2; size: .; CDR3: CASSLDSSGRDYEQYF; DNA: TGCGCCAGCAGCTTGGATTCTAGCGGGAGGGACTACGAGCAGTACTTC
J: TRBJ1-2; V: TRBV19; D: TRBD1; size: .; CDR3: CTSSWQGDGGYTF; DNA: TGTACCAGTAGTTGGCAGGGGGATGGTGGCTACACCTTC
J: TRBJ1-3; V: TRBV30; D: TRBD1; size: .; CDR3: CAWSGDRGGNTIYF; DNA: TGTGCCTGGAGCGGGGACAGGGGAGGAAACACCATATATTTT
J: TRBJ1-6; V: TRBV15; D: .; size: once; CDR3: CATTARGSYNSPLHF; DNA: TGTGCCACCACCGCAAGAGGGTCCTATAATTCACCCCTCCACTTT
J: TRBJ1-1; V: TRBV18; D: .; size: .; CDR3: CASSRLVGEAFF; DNA: TGTGCCAGCTCACGGCTCGTGGGTGAAGCTTTCTTT
J: TRBJ1-1; V: TRBV19; D: TRBD1; size: .; CDR3: CASSQGTGVKKAFF; DNA: TGTGCCAGTAGCCAAGGGACAGGGGTCAAAAAAGCTTTCTTT
J: TRBJ2-7; V: TRBV29-1; D: .; size: .; CDR3: CSVEDPDSSAYEQYF; DNA: TGCAGCGTTGAAGACCCGGACAGTTCTGCCTACGAGCAGTACTTC
J: TRBJ2-7; V: TRBV4-1; D: .; size: .; CDR3: CASSSQAGRIGEQYF; DNA: TGCGCCAGCAGCTCCCAGGCAGGGAGGATTGGCGAGCAGTACTTC
J: TRBJ2-7; V: TRBV4-1; D: TRBD2; size: .; CDR3: CASSPPSGGSYEQYF; DNA: TGCGCCAGCAGCCCTCCTAGCGGGGGGAGCTACGAGCAGTACTTC
J: TRBJ2-3; V: TRBV19; D: .; size: .; CDR3: CASSLDWSTDTQYF; DNA: TGTGCCAGTAGCCTGGACTGGAGCACAGATACGCAGTATTTT
J: TRBJ2-3; V: TRBV27; D: .; size: .; CDR3: CASSTNELDTQYF; DNA: TGTGCCAGCAGTACAAACGAATTAGATACGCAGTATTTT
J: TRBJ2-1; V: TRBV18; D: TRBD1; size: .; CDR3: CASSPPRGTGNRYNEQFF; DNA: TGTGCCAGCTCACCACCTCGAGGGACAGGGAATCGCTACAATGAGCAGTTCTTC
J: TRBJ2-1; V: TRBV2; D: .; size: .; CDR3: CASSESQGPYNEQFF; DNA: TGTGCCAGCAGTGAAAGTCAGGGGCCCTACAATGAGCAGTTCTTC